These 19 T cell receptor beta chains originate from one sample sequenced in a study of cytomegalovirus exposure and HLA in healthy donors (dated by TCRdb to the late 2010s). Libraries were built with the immunoSEQ multiplex PCR assay. A mixture of 60 forward primers for TCR Vbeta segments and 13 reverse primers for TCR Jbeta segments was used in the multiplex PCR. TCRdb limited this immuneACCESS table to in-frame rearrangements with V and J called. A share of clones is missing; checked studies link under half to unresolved V genes, and the rest is unexplained. Across this sample there are roughly 200,000 clones, with around 70% seen only once. The top ten clones comprise 2.9% of the sample. The sample comprised PBMCs. Receptors originate from a male donor in good health and CMV-seronegative.

The V call is TRBV28, the J call TRBJ2-7; 7 bases line up with TRBD2. Germline CDR1 reads MDHEN; CDR2 reads SYDVKM. With V trimmed by 4 bases and J by 4 bases, 7 bases remained unmatched. CDR3 size: 14 residues. The CDR3 loop is CASSSSGEGYEQYF. CDR3 DNA sequence: TGTGCCAGCAGTTCTTCTGGGGAGGGATACGAGCAGTACTTC.

J is TRBJ2-5 and V is TRBV30, with 10 nucleotides matching TRBD2. This CDR3 is 13 amino acids long. After removal of 3 bases from V and 5 bases from J, the junction contained 3 bases not matched to a gene. Germline-derived CDR1 and CDR2 are GTSNPN and SVGIG (reference sequence). In DNA form, the CDR3 reads TGTGCCTGGAGGGGACTAGCGCGGGAGACCCAGTACTTC. Protein sequence: CAWRGLARETQYF.

Note on this clone: Other DNA sequences in this specimen translate into the identical CDR3. The chain joins TRBV5-1 to TRBJ1-5; unclear D gene. This CDR3 has 14 amino acids. V was pared by 0 bases and J by 4 bases, with 8 bases between. Germline values: CDR1 SGHRS, CDR2 YFSETQ. For the CDR3, the DNA is TGCGCCAGCAGCTTGGAGGCAGGTAATCAGCCCCAGCATTTT. Protein product: CASSLEAGNQPQHF.

This chain links TRBV4-2 with TRBJ1-2, with 7 bases that match TRBD1. J lost 4 bases, V lost 2 bases, and 13 bases had no gene match. The CDR3 has 17 amino acids. Germline assignment: CDR1 LGHNA and CDR2 YNFKEQ. The CDR3 coding sequence is TGTGCCAGCAGCCAACCGGGACAGACCACCCGTACCTATGGCTACACCTTC. Translating it yields CASSQPGQTTRTYGYTF.

The chain combines TRBV7-3 with TRBJ2-7, with TRBD1 identical over 9 bases. CDR1 is SGHTA and CDR2 is FQGTGA in the germline V gene. This CDR3 contains 15 residues. V lost 3 bases and J lost 5; bases outside the gene matches: 8. In nucleotides, the CDR3 is TGTGCCAGCAGCTTGGCACAGGGGGCGCTTCACGAGCAGTACTTC. Protein: CASSLAQGALHEQYF.

V and J are TRBV30 and TRBJ1-6; D is unresolved. The CDR3 is 14 residues long. Trimming cost V 0 bases and J 8 bases, with 11 bases left between them. The germline gives CDR1 GTSNPN, CDR2 SVGIG (reference sequence). The CDR3 is CAWSVSDGYSPLHF. The CDR3 DNA is TGTGCCTGGAGTGTAAGCGACGGCTATTCACCCCTCCACTTT.

The chain is built from TRBV11-2 and TRBJ1-2; D may be TRBD1 (5 bases). The V and J ends lost 2 bases and 6 bases respectively, with 7 bases between them. This CDR3 has 12 residues. CDR1 is SGHAT and CDR2 is FQNNGV in the germline V gene. CDR3 in DNA: TGTGCCAGCAGCTTATCCAGGGATGGCTACACCTTC. Translation gives CASSLSRDGYTF.

The rearrangement joins TRBV4-3 to TRBJ2-1, with 11 positions matching TRBD2. There are 15 residues in the CDR3. The V segment lost 4 bases and the J segment 5 bases; nucleotides outside the gene matches: 4. Germline CDR1 LGHNA, CDR2 YSLEER. CDR3 DNA sequence: TGCGCCAGCAGCCGGGGACTAGCGGCTGACAATGAGCAGTTCTTC. Protein sequence: CASSRGLAADNEQFF.

The chain has TRBV10-3 and TRBJ2-4, with a weak D call TRBD1 (7 bases). Germline CDR1 ENHRY, CDR2 SYGVKD. The CDR3 is made up of 13 amino acids. V lost 6 bases, J lost 8 bases, and 14 bases lay in between. The CDR3: CAIRPDREDIQYF. The CDR3 DNA follows: TGTGCCATCAGACCCGACAGGGAGGACATTCAGTACTTC.

This clone showed up just once. The rearrangement links TRBV29-1 to TRBJ2-5; the D gene is possibly TRBD2 (6 bases). Trimming pared 0 bases from V and 5 bases from J, leaving 22 bases between. This CDR3 comprises 17 residues. Germline CDR1 SQVTM, CDR2 ANQGSEA. CDR3 residues: CSVEDPWGSGNLETQYF. CDR3 DNA sequence: TGCAGCGTTGAAGATCCCTGGGGTAGCGGCAATTTGGAGACCCAGTACTTC. Filled out from reference TRBV29-1 and TRBJ2-5, the complete variable domain reads SAVISQKPSRDICQRGTSLTIQCQVDSQVTMMFWYRQQPGQSLTLIATANQGSEATYESGFVIDKFPISRPNLTFSTLTVSNMSPEDSSIYLCSVEDPWGSGNLETQYFGPGTRLLVL.

The V gene is TRBV28, the J gene TRBJ2-5; 13 bases fit TRBD2. J lost 5 bases, V lost 3 bases, and 9 bases had no gene match. This CDR3 comprises 17 residues. Germline V lookup: CDR1 MDHEN, CDR2 SYDVKM. The CDR3 region is CASSFLGLAGEGETQYF. The CDR3 DNA reads TGTGCCAGCAGTTTTCTCGGACTAGCGGGAGAGGGGGAGACCCAGTACTTC. The whole variable domain, remainder taken from reference TRBV28 and TRBJ2-5, is DVKVTQSSRYLVKRTGEKVFLECVQDMDHENMFWYRQDPGLGLRLIYFSYDVKMKEKGDIPEGYSVSREKKERFSLILESASTNQTSMYLCASSFLGLAGEGETQYFGPGTRLLVL.

The V call is TRBV7-9, the J call TRBJ1-4; TRBD1 might be the D (5 bases). This CDR3 is 15 amino acids long. Germline V gene sequence: CDR1 SEHNR, CDR2 FQNEAQ (reference sequence). V was clipped by 5 bases and J by 8 bases, with 18 bases between them. CDR3 nucleotides: TGTGCCAGCAGCCGAATGGGCGGGGCCCCCGAAAAACTGTTTTTT. Translation: CASSRMGGAPEKLFF.

The gene calls are TRBV4-3 and TRBJ1-6; TRBD1 matches 7 bases. V was clipped by 4 bases and J by 5 bases; unmatched bases: 14. Germline CDR1 is LGHNA and CDR2 is YSLEER. The CDR3 contains 18 residues. CDR3 DNA: TGCGCCAGCAGCCCTCGCGGATTCCGGGACAGAAATAATTCACCCCTCCACTTT. This sequence encodes CASSPRGFRDRNNSPLHF.

This clone was detected only a few times. The V and J genes are TRBV7-2 and TRBJ2-1; 8 bases are a match to TRBD1. The CDR3 totals 14 residues. Germline loops: CDR1 SGHTA, CDR2 FQGNSA. Trimming cost V 1 base and J 7 bases; bases outside gene matches: 3. For the CDR3, the DNA is TGTGCCAGCAGCTTAGTCACAGGGGGTAATGAGCAGTTCTTC. Encoded protein: CASSLVTGGNEQFF. Combining the CDR3 with reference TRBV7-2 and TRBJ2-1 gives the whole variable domain GAGVSQSPSNKVTEKGKDVELRCDPISGHTALYWYRQSLGQGLEFLIYFQGNSAPDKSGLPSDRFSAERTGGSVSTLTIQRTQQEDSAVYLCASSLVTGGNEQFFGPGTRLTVL.

In this sample, this clone turned up a few times. This chain links TRBV9 with TRBJ1-4; 7 positions match TRBD1. Germline V gives CDR1 SGDLS, CDR2 YYNGEE. After removal of 0 bases from V and 2 bases from J, the junction contained 13 bases not matched to a gene. CDR3 length equals 19 residues. The CDR3 sequence: CASSVGVGQLGGTNEKLFF. The CDR3 DNA reads TGTGCCAGCAGCGTAGGCGTGGGACAGTTAGGAGGGACTAATGAAAAACTGTTTTTT.

A word on this clone: A read error may account for a junction end that differs from germline. This sample also contains other DNA sequences that code for the same CDR3. The V call is TRBV28, the J call TRBJ2-7; TRBD2 aligns across 11 bases. CDR3 length: 16 residues. CDR1 and CDR2 (germline): MDHEN, SYDVKM. The DNA of the CDR3 is TGTGCCAGCAGTTCACCCGGGACTAGCGGTACCTACGAACAGTACTTC. This encodes CASSSPGTSGTYEQYF.

V is TRBV29-1 and J is TRBJ2-1, with D perhaps TRBD2 (6 bases). The CDR3 is made up of 13 amino acids. V was cut by 7 bases and J by 4 bases, with 14 bases left in between. Germline CDR1 reads SQVTM; CDR2 reads ANQGSEA. The CDR3 nucleotides read TGCAGCGCGGTGATTAGCGGATACAATGAGCAGTTCTTC. This sequence encodes CSAVISGYNEQFF.

This rearrangement joins TRBV7-9 to TRBJ2-3, with D uncertain. Trimming removed 4 bases from V and 2 bases from J, with 4 bases in between. Germline-derived CDR1 and CDR2 are SEHNR and FQNEAQ (reference sequence). The CDR3 has 12 amino acids. In DNA, the CDR3 is TGTGCCAGCAGCTCCCTCACAGATACGCAGTATTTT. It yields the protein CASSSLTDTQYF.

This CDR3 reads CASSPRGGHLSYEQYF. CDR3 nucleotide sequence: TGTGCCAGCAGTCCCCGTGGGGGACACCTCTCCTACGAGCAGTACTTC. This chain uses TRBV27 with TRBJ2-7; D might be TRBD1 (6 bases). Looked up from germline, CDR1 is MNHEY and CDR2 is SMNVEV (reference sequence). CDR3 length equals 16 residues. V gave up 5 bases and J gave up 0 bases, with 17 bases separating them.